These 15 T cell receptor beta chains originate from one sample sequenced in a study of a mutant IDH1 vaccine in newly diagnosed glioma. Time point indicated: baseline, week 1 (first vaccination visit). Described treatment: pre-vaccination baseline after standard-of-care therapy. Repertoires were generated with immunoSEQ multiplex PCR, while TCRdb's copy carries only in-frame clones and drops some. The repertoire includes 50,000 to 65,000 clones, 70% to 90% of them detected once, and roughly 19% sits in the top ten. The material was PBMCs, obtained from a glioma patient treated with radiotherapy, temozolomide or both. Receptor source: a young man with glioma.

This clone turned up a few times. V is TRBV6-1 and J is TRBJ1-2; no clear D. Trimming removed 1 base from V and 7 bases from J, with 13 bases in between. From germline, CDR1 is MNHNS and CDR2 SASEGT. The CDR3 length is 14 residues. In DNA, the CDR3 is TGTGCCAGCAGTGAAGGTTTATCCTCCTCTGGCTACACCTTC. Translation: CASSEGLSSSGYTF.

The chain has TRBV29-1 and TRBJ2-3, with TRBD1 matching 8 bases. The length of the CDR3 is 13 residues. Germline-derived CDR1 and CDR2 are SQVTM and ANQGSEA. With V trimmed by 5 bases and J by 2 bases, 3 bases remained unmatched. Written as DNA, the CDR3 is TGCAGCGTTCGGACAGGGACCACAGATACGCAGTATTTT. This encodes CSVRTGTTDTQYF.

The V call is TRBV30, the J call TRBJ2-4; TRBD2 agrees at 8 bases. V gave up 1 base and J gave up 6 bases; unmatched junction bases: 5. Germline lookup yields CDR1 GTSNPN and CDR2 SVGIG (reference sequence). This CDR3 contains 14 residues. CDR3 bases: TGTGCCTGGAGTGCGGGAGGGCCGAGAAACATTCAGTACTTC. Its protein is CAWSAGGPRNIQYF.

This sequence joins TRBV5-5 and TRBJ1-1, with D hard to call. Germline V gene sequence: CDR1 SGHKS, CDR2 YYEKEE (reference sequence). The V and J ends lost 4 bases and 3 bases respectively, with 10 bases between them. The CDR3 runs 13 residues. The CDR3, as DNA: TGTGCCAGCAGCGCTGGCCTGTACACTGAAGCTTTCTTT. Amino acid sequence: CASSAGLYTEAFF.

V usage is TRBV7-2 and J usage is TRBJ2-1; 7 nucleotides line up with TRBD2. CDR1 and CDR2 from the germline V gene are SGHTA and FQGNSA. V trimming: 5 bases; J trimming: 7 bases; junction bases outside the gene matches: 2. The CDR3 spans 12 residues. CDR3 sequence reads: CASSGTTNEQFF. The CDR3 DNA reads TGTGCCAGCAGCGGGACTACGAATGAGCAGTTCTTC.

CDR3 nucleotide sequence: TGTGCCAGCAGTCGCAGCGGGGGGCCTAACAATGAGCAGTTCTTC. Translated, it gives CASSRSGGPNNEQFF. V usage is TRBV6-5 and J usage is TRBJ2-1; 9 bases match TRBD2. V shed 5 bases, J shed 5 bases, and the junction held 7 bases outside the gene matches. Germline V lookup: CDR1 MNHEY, CDR2 SVGAGI. CDR3 length: 15 amino acids.

J is TRBJ1-2 and V is TRBV7-9, with 8 nucleotides matching TRBD1. The CDR3 contains 13 residues. V shed 6 bases, J shed 4 bases, and the junction held 4 bases outside the gene matches. CDR1 SEHNR and CDR2 FQNEAQ come from the germline V gene (reference sequence). The CDR3 sequence is CASRDGTGYGYTF. The CDR3 DNA reads as TGTGCCAGCAGGGATGGGACAGGCTATGGCTACACCTTC.

This clone was seen more than once but under ten times. The chain has TRBV7-3 and TRBJ2-3; D is undetermined. The CDR3 loop spans 15 amino acids. V gave up 3 bases and J gave up 2 bases, with 12 bases separating them. Germline CDR1 reads SGHTA; CDR2 reads FQGTGA. CDR3 nucleotides: TGTGCCAGCAGCTTCGACGGCCTCCTCACAGATACGCAGTATTTT. It specifies CASSFDGLLTDTQYF.

This clone was seen a handful of times. V gene TRBV19 combines with J gene TRBJ1-2; TRBD1 might be the D (6 bases). The V end was cut by 7 bases, the J end by 1 base, with 16 bases between. Germline loops: CDR1 LNHDA, CDR2 SQIVND (reference sequence). CDR3 length: 15 amino acids. This chain's CDR3 is CASTPTEGDNYGYTF. The CDR3 DNA reads TGTGCCAGTACTCCGACTGAGGGGGATAACTATGGCTACACCTTC.

The rearrangement uses TRBV29-1 and TRBJ1-2, with D possibly matching TRBD1 (5 bases). CDR1 is SQVTM, CDR2 ANQGSEA, per germline. The CDR3 loop spans 16 amino acids. V lost 3 bases and J 4 bases, leaving 21 bases between the germline ends. The CDR3 loop is CSVEALDTIPLYGYTF. The CDR3 bases are TGCAGCGTTGAGGCCTTGGACACCATCCCGCTCTATGGCTACACCTTC.

This chain connects TRBV5-6 to TRBJ2-7, with a possible D match to TRBD1 (5 bases). V lost 4 bases to trimming and J lost 1 base, with 9 bases between them. CDR3 length equals 13 residues. Germline assignment: CDR1 SGHDT and CDR2 YYEEEE. In nucleotides, the CDR3 is TGTGCCAGCAGCACGACAGAGTCCTACGAGCAGTACTTC. Translating it yields CASSTTESYEQYF.

This chain joins TRBV5-1 and TRBJ2-3; perhaps TRBD1 as D (6 bases). Germline V gene data show CDR1 as SGHRS and CDR2 as YFSETQ. This CDR3 has 16 residues. Between the trimmed V and J ends, which lost 0 bases and 3 bases, there was a span of 14 bases. The CDR3 protein is CASSLGSMGQTDTQYF. CDR3 nucleotide sequence: TGCGCCAGCAGCTTGGGGTCAATGGGACAAACAGATACGCAGTATTTT.

The chain employs TRBV18 and TRBJ2-3, with unresolved D. The CDR3 has 11 residues. Germline CDR1 KGHSH, CDR2 LQKENI. Trimming pared 3 bases from V and 3 bases from J, leaving 1 base between. Written as DNA, the CDR3 is TGTGCCAGCTCACCTACAGATACGCAGTATTTT. Translation gives CASSPTDTQYF.

V is TRBV9 and J is TRBJ2-5; D might be TRBD2 (6 bases). The length of the CDR3 is 17 residues. Looked up from germline, CDR1 is SGDLS and CDR2 is YYNGEE. With 4 bases removed from V and 0 bases from J, the gap between germline ends came to 19 bases. This CDR3 reads CASSSPEGLPNQETQYF. CDR3 in DNA: TGTGCCAGCAGCTCCCCTGAGGGACTCCCGAACCAAGAGACCCAGTACTTC.

The V gene is TRBV5-1, the J gene TRBJ2-7, with D possibly being TRBD2 (6 bases). Trimming shortened V by 7 bases and J by 2 bases, and 22 bases separated the two germline ends. The V gene's germline CDR1 is SGHRS and CDR2 YFSETQ. The length of the CDR3 is 16 residues. This CDR3 is CASWGGTTRPPYEQYF. The CDR3 DNA follows: TGCGCCAGCTGGGGCGGGACGACACGACCACCCTACGAGCAGTACTTC.